Ten or more counts support the clone carrying this TCR beta chain. The antigen is undetermined. These data come from a study of T cells in Graves' hyperthyroidism and ophthalmopathy. Whole-study results and caveats: Stable hyperthyroidism was told apart from ophthalmopathy by a model built on 13 V-J features.

Amplification of TCR beta CDR3 regions used RNA as the template. The study used the HTBI primer set for a first-round RT-PCR of the TCR CDR3. From the multiplex PCR reads, TCRdb called clonotypes with MiXCR, one entry per CDR3 protein. The table includes 300,000 to 450,000 distinct CDR3 sequences, roughly 13% detected once. Graves' hyperthyroidism showing no ophthalmopathy progression within 18 months was considered stable. Sequenced input: blood. The source is a woman younger than 30 with Graves' hyperthyroidism.

CDR3 nucleotides: TGCAGTGCTAGAGAGGGTAGCGGATTCTTGGATACGCAGTATTTT. Its translation is CSAREGSGFLDTQYF. The chain combines TRBV20-1 with TRBJ2-3, with D possibly matching TRBD2 (6 bases). This CDR3 contains 15 residues. CDR1 and CDR2 (germline): DFQATT, SNEGSKA (reference sequence). Trimming pared 0 bases from V and 6 bases from J, leaving 16 bases between.